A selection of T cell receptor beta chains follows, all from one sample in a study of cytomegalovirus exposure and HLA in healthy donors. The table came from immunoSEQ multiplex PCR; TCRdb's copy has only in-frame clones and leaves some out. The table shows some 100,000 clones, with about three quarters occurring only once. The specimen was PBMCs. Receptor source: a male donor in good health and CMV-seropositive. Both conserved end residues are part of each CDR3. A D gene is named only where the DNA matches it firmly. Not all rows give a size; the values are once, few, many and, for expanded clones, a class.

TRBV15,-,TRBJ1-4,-,CATGQQSFFNEKLFF,TGTGCCACCGGGCAACAGTCTTTTTTTAATGAAAAACTGTTTTTT
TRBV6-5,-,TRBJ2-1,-,CASSLAPGTDYNEQFF,TGTGCCAGCAGTTTGGCCCCCGGGACTGACTACAATGAGCAGTTCTTC
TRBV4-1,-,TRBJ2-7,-,CASSQDLTGGYSYEQYF,TGCGCCAGCAGCCAAGATCTTACGGGGGGCTACTCCTACGAGCAGTACTTC
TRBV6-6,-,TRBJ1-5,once,CASRLQGQPQHF,TGTGCCAGCAGACTCCAGGGTCAGCCCCAGCATTTT
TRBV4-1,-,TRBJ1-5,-,CASSQDQAGRFQPQHF,TGCGCCAGCAGCCAAGATCAGGCAGGGAGGTTTCAGCCCCAGCATTTT
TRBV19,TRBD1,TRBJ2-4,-,CASSRKGTGVPKNIQYF,TGTGCCAGTAGTAGGAAAGGGACAGGGGTTCCCAAAAACATTCAGTACTTC
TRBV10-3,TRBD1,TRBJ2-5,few,CAIGTGGYQETQYF,TGTGCCATCGGGACAGGGGGATATCAAGAGACCCAGTACTTC
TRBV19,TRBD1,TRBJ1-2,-,CASSIMGTGGYTF,TGTGCCAGTAGTATAATGGGGACAGGGGGCTACACCTTC
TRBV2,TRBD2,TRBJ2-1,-,CASSVELAGGAYNEQFF,TGTGCCAGCAGTGTTGAACTAGCGGGGGGTGCCTACAATGAGCAGTTCTTC
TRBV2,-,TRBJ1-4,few,CASSEGRGGEKLFF,TGTGCCAGCAGTGAAGGAAGAGGCGGAGAAAAACTGTTTTTT
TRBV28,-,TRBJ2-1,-,CASSLRQGKSYNEQFF,TGTGCCAGCAGTTTAAGGCAGGGGAAATCCTACAATGAGCAGTTCTTC
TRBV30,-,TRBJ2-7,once,CAWSGRYEQYF,TGTGCCTGGAGCGGTCGTTACGAGCAGTACTTC
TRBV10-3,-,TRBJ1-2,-,CAISESTSGDYGYTF,TGTGCCATCAGTGAGTCGACCTCGGGGGACTATGGCTACACCTTC
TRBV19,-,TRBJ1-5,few,CASSVGGGAEQPQHF,TGTGCCAGTAGTGTCGGTGGTGGGGCCGAGCAGCCCCAGCATTTT
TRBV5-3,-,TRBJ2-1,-,CARSLCGCWECSYNEQFF,TGTGCCAGAAGCTTGTGCGGCTGTTGGGAGTGCTCCTACAATGAGCAGTTCTTC
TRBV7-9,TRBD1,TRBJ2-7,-,CASSHRDSSYEQYF,TGTGCCAGCTCACACAGGGACAGCTCCTACGAGCAGTACTTC
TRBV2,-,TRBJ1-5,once,CASMDRDNQPQHF,TGTGCCAGCATGGACAGAGACAATCAGCCCCAGCATTTT